This is a list of T cell receptor beta chains from one sample in a study of T cells in Graves' hyperthyroidism and ophthalmopathy. TCRdb ran MiXCR on the multiplex PCR reads and lists one entry per CDR3 protein. The sample has some 490,000 distinct CDR3 sequences, 15% to 20% seen once; the top ten hold less than 30%. Sequenced material: blood. The receptors derive from a woman in her 30s with Graves' ophthalmopathy. Both conserved end residues are part of each CDR3. The order of the fields is J gene, V gene, CDR3 protein.

J: TRBJ2-1
V: TRBV29-1
CDR3: CSVEEGGGMGYGNEQFF

J: TRBJ1-4
V: TRBV7-2
CDR3: CASSLLLTEKLFF

J: TRBJ2-5
V: TRBV12-5
CDR3: CASGLVLGRGIQTQYF

J: TRBJ2-2
V: TRBV28
CDR3: CASSLDRDNTGELFF

J: TRBJ2-7
V: TRBV24-1
CDR3: CATSDSGTVGNYEQYF

J: TRBJ2-3
V: TRBV7-2
CDR3: CTSSPAPTDTQYF

J: TRBJ2-5
V: TRBV15
CDR3: CATSRDGLTGETQYF

J: TRBJ2-5
V: TRBV12-5
CDR3: CASGPDRGVETQYF

J: TRBJ1-1
V: TRBV28
CDR3: CASSPQRVNTEAFF

J: TRBJ1-1
V: TRBV13
CDR3: CASRRERGMNTEAFF

J: TRBJ2-5
V: TRBV4-2
CDR3: CASSQGEGTFQETQYF

J: TRBJ2-7
V: TRBV3-1
CDR3: CASSPHSTYEQYF

J: TRBJ2-7
V: TRBV27
CDR3: CASTGIAAYEQYF

J: TRBJ2-7
V: TRBV5-1
CDR3: CASSLVPDRGPGEQYF

J: TRBJ2-1
V: TRBV10-3
CDR3: CAISERQGSAVNNEQFF

J: TRBJ1-5
V: TRBV20-1
CDR3: CSASHPWLDQPQHF

J: TRBJ2-2
V: TRBV19
CDR3: CASSIDWFGELFF

J: TRBJ2-7
V: TRBV5-1
CDR3: CASSPGQGSGSYEQYF

J: TRBJ2-1
V: TRBV9
CDR3: CASSVSGSQHEQFF

J: TRBJ2-1
V: TRBV6-9
CDR3: CASSLRAGVSNEQFF

J: TRBJ1-1
V: TRBV6-1
CDR3: CASSYGPNEAFF

J: TRBJ2-7
V: TRBV27
CDR3: CASSYDYPSYEQYF

J: TRBJ2-1
V: TRBV18
CDR3: CASSPGTSGRGRYNEQFF

J: TRBJ1-1
V: TRBV7-2
CDR3: CASSFDGGRVRVEAFF

J: TRBJ2-7
V: TRBV2
CDR3: CASTDRGGPYEQYF

J: TRBJ1-2
V: TRBV5-1
CDR3: CASTPGTGDGYTF

J: TRBJ2-7
V: TRBV7-2
CDR3: CASSRSGGPYEQYF